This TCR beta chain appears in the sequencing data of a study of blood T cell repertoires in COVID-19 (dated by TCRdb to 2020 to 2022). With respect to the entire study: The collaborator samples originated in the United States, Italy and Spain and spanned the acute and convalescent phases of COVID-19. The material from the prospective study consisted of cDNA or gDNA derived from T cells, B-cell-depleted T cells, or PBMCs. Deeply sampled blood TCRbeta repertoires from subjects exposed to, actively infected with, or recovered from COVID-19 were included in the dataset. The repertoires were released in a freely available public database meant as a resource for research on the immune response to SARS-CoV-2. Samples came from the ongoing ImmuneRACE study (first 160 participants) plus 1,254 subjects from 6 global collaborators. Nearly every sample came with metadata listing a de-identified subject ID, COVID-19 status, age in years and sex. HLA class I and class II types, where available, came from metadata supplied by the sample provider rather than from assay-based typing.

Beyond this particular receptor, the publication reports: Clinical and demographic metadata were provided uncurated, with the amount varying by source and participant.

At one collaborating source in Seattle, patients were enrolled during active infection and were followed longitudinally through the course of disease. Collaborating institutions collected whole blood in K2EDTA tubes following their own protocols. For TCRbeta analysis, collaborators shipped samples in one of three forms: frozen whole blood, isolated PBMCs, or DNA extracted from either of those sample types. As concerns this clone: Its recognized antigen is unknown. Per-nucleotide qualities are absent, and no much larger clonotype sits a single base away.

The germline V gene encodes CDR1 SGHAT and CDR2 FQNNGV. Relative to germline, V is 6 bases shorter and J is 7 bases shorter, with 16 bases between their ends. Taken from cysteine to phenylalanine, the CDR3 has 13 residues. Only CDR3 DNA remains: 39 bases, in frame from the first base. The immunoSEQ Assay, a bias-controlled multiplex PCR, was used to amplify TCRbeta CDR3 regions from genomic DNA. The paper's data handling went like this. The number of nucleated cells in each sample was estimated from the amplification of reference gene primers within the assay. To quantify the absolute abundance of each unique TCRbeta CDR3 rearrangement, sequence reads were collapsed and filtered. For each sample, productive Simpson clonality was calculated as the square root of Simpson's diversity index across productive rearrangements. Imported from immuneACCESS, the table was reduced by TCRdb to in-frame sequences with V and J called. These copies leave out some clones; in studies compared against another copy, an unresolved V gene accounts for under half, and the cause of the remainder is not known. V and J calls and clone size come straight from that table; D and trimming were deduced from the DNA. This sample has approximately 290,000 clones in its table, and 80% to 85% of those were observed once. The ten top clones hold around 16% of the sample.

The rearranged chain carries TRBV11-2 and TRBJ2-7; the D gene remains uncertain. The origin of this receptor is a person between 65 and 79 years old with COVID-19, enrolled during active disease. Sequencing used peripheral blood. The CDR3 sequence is CASRYFGSEEQYF. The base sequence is TGTGCCAGCAGATATTTTGGGTCGGAGGAGCAGTACTTC.